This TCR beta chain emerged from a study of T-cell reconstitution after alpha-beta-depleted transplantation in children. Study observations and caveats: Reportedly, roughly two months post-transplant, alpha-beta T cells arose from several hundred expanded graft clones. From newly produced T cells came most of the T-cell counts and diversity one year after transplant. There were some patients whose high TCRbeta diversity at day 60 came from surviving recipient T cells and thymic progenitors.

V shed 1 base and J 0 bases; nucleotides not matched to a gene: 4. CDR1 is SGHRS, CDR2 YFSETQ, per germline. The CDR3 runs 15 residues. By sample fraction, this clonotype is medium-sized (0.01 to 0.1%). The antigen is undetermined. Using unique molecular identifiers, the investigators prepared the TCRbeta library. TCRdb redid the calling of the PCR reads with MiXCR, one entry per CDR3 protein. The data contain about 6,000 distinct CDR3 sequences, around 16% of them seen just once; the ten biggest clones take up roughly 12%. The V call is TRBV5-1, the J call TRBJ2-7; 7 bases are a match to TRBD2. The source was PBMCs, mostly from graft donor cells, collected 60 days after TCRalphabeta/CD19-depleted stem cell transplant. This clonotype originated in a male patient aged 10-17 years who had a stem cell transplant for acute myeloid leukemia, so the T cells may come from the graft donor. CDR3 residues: CASSLTLADSYEQYF. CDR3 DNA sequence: TGCGCCAGCAGCTTGACTCTAGCGGACTCCTACGAGCAGTACTTC.